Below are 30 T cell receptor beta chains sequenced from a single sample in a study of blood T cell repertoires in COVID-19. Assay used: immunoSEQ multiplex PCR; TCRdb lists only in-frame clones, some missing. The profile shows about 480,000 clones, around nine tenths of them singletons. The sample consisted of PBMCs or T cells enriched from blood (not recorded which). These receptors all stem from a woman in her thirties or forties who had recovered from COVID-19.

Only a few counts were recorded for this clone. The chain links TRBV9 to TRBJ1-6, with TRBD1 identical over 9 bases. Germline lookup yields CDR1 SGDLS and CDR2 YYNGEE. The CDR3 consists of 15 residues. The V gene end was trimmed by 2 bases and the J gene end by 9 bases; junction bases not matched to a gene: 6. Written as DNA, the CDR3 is TGTGCCAGCAGCGTCTCCGGGACAGGGTCTTCACCCCTCCACTTT. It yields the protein CASSVSGTGSSPLHF.

CDR3 sequence (DNA): TGTGCCAGCAGTTACGATATACGGGGACAAGAGACCCAGTACTTC. Translating gives CASSYDIRGQETQYF. The rearrangement uses TRBV6-5 and TRBJ2-5, with D maybe TRBD2 (5 bases). Germline CDR1 and CDR2: MNHEY and SVGAGI. The V and J ends lost 2 bases and 2 bases respectively, with 12 bases between them. This CDR3 spans 15 amino acids.

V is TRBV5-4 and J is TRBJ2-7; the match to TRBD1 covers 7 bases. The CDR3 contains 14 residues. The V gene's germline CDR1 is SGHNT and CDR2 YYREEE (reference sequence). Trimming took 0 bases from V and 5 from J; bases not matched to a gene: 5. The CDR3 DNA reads TGTGCCAGCAGCTTGGTGGGGGACAGTAACGAGCAGTACTTC. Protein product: CASSLVGDSNEQYF.

As DNA, the CDR3 is TGCGCCAGCAGTGAGACAGGGACGGGAACTGAAGCTTTCTTT. It encodes CASSETGTGTEAFF. The rearrangement joins TRBV4-3 to TRBJ1-1, with 7 bases aligning to TRBD1. This CDR3 comprises 14 residues. Per the germline V gene, CDR1 is LGHNA and CDR2 is YSLEER. Trimming removed 6 bases from V and 5 bases from J; junction bases left unmatched: 9.

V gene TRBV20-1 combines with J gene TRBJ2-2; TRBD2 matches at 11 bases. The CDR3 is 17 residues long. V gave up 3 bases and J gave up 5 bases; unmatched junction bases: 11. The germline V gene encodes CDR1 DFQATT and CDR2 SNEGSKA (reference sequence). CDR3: CSASLGGLADSTGELFF. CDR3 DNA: TGCAGTGCTAGTCTCGGGGGACTAGCGGACTCTACCGGGGAGCTGTTTTTT.

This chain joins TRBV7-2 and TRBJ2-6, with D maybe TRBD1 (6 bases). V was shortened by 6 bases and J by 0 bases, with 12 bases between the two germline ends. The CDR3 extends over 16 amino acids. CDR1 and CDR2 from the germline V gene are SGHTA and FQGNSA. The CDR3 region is CASSPYRVSGANVLTF. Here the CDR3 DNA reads TGTGCCAGCAGTCCATACAGGGTCTCTGGGGCCAACGTCCTGACTTTC.

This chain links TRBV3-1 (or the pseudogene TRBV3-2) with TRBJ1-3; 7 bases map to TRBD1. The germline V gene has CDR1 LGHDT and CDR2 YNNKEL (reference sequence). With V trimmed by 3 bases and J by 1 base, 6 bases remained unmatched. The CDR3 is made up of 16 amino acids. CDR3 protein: CASSQVQGRSGNTIYF. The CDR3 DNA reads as TGTGCCAGCAGCCAGGTACAGGGGAGGTCTGGAAACACCATATATTTT.

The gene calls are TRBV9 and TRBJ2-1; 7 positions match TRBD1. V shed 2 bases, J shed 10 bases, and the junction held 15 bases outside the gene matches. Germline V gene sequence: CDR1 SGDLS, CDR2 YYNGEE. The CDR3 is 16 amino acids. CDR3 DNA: TGTGCCAGCAGCGTGGCAGGGGGAGCTTATGGTCGGGAGCAGTTCTTC. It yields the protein CASSVAGGAYGREQFF.

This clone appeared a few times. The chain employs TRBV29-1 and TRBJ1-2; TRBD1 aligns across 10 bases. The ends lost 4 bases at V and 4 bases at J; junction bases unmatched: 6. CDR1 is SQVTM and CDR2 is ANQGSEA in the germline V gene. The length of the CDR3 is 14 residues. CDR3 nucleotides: TGCAGCGTTGTGTGGGGACAGGGGCTCTATGGCTACACCTTC. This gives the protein CSVVWGQGLYGYTF.

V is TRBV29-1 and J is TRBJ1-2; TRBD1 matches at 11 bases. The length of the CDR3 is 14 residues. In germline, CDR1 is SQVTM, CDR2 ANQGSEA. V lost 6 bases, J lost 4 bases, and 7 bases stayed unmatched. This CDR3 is CSVPGTGGTYGYTF. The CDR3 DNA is TGCAGCGTCCCCGGGACAGGGGGTACCTATGGCTACACCTTC.

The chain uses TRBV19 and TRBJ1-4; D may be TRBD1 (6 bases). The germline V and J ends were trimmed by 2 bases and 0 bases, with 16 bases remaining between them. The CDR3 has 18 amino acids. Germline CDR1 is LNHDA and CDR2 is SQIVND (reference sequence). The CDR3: CASSIHRVPLPTNEKLFF. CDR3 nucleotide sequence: TGTGCCAGTAGTATACACAGGGTGCCTTTACCAACTAATGAAAAACTGTTTTTT.

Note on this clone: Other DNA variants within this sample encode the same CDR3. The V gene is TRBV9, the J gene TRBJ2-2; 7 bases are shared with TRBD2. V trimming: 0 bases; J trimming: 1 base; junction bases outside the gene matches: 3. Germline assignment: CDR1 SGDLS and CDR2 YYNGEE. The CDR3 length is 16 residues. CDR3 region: CASSVAPSGNTGELFF. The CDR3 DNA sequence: TGTGCCAGCAGCGTAGCTCCTAGCGGGAACACCGGGGAGCTGTTTTTT.

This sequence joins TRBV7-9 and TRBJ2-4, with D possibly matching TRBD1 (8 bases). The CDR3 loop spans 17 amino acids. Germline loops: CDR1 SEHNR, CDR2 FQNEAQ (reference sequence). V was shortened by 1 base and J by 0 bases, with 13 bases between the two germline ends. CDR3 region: CASSLDRGTIAKNIQYF. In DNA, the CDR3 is TGTGCCAGCAGCTTAGACAGGGGGACTATAGCCAAAAACATTCAGTACTTC.

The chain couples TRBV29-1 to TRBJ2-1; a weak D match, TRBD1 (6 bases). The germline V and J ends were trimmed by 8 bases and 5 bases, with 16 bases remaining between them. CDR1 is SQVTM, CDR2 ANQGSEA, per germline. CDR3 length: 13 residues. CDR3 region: CSSARDTHNEQFF. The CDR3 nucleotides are TGCAGCTCTGCGAGGGACACTCACAATGAGCAGTTCTTC.

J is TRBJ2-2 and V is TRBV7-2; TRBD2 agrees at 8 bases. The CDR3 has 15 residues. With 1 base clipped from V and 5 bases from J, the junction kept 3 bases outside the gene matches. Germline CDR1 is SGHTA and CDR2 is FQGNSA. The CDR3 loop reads CASSLGGRNTGELFF. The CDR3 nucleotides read TGTGCCAGCAGCTTAGGCGGGAGGAATACCGGGGAGCTGTTTTTT.

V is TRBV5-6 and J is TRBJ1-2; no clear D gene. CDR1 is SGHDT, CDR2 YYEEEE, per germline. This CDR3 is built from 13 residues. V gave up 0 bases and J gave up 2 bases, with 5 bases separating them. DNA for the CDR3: TGTGCCAGCAGCTTGGACGGGAACTATGGCTACACCTTC. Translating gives CASSLDGNYGYTF.

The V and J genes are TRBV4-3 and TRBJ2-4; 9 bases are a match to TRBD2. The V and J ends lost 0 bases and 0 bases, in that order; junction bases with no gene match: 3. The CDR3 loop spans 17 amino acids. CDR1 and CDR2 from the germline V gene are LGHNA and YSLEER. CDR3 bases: TGCGCCAGCAGCCAAGAGAGACTAGCGGTAGCCAAAAACATTCAGTACTTC. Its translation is CASSQERLAVAKNIQYF.

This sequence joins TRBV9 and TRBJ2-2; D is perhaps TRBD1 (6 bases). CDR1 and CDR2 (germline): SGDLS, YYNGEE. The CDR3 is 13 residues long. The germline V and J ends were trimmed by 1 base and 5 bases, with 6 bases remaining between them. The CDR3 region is CASSVRGTGELFF. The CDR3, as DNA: TGTGCCAGCAGCGTAAGGGGGACCGGGGAGCTGTTTTTT. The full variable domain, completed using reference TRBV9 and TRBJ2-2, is DSGVTQTPKHLITATGQRVTLRCSPRSGDLSVYWYQQSLDQGLQFLIQYYNGEERAKGNILERFSAQQFPDLHSELNLSSLELGDSALYFCASSVRGTGELFFGEGSRLTVL.

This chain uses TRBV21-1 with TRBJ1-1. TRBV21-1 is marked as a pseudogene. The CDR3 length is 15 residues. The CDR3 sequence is CASSKVRREDTEAFF. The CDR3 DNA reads TGTGCCAGCAGCAAAGTGCGCAGGGAGGACACTGAAGCTTTCTTT.

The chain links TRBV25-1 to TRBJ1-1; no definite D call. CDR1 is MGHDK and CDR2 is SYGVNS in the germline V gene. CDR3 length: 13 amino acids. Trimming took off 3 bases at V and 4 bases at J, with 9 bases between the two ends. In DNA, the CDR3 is TGTGCCAGCAGTGAGAGGGAAAGCACTGAAGCTTTCTTT. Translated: CASSERESTEAFF.

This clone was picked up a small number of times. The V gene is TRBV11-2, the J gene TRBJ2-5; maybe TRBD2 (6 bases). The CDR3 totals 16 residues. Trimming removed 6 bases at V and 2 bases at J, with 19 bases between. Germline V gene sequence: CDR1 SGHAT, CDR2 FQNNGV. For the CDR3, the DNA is TGTGCCAGCAGTTCCTACCCGGGAGCATCACAAGAGACCCAGTACTTC. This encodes CASSSYPGASQETQYF.

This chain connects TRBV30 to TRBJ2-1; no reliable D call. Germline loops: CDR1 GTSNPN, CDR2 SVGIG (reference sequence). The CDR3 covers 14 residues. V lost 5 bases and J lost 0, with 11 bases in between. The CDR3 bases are TGTGCCTGGTGGAGCCCGAGCTCCTACAATGAGCAGTTCTTC. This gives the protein CAWWSPSSYNEQFF.

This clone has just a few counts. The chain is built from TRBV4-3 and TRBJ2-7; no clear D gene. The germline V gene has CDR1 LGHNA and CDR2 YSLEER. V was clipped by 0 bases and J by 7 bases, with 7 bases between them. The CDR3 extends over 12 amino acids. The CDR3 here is CASSQDQREQYF. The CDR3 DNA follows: TGCGCCAGCAGCCAAGACCAGCGAGAGCAGTACTTC.

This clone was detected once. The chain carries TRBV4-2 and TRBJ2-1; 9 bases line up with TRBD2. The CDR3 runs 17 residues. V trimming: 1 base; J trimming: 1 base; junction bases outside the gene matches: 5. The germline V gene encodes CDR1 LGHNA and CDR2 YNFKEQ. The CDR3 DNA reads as TGTGCCAGCAGCCAAGCGGCTAGCGGGGTGTCCTACAATGAGCAGTTCTTC. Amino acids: CASSQAASGVSYNEQFF.

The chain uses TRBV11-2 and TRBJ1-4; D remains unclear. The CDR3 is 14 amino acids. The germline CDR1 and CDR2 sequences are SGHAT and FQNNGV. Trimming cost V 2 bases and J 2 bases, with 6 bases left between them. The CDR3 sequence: CASSLSRTNEKLFF. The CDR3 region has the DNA TGTGCCAGCAGCTTATCCCGGACTAATGAAAAACTGTTTTTT.

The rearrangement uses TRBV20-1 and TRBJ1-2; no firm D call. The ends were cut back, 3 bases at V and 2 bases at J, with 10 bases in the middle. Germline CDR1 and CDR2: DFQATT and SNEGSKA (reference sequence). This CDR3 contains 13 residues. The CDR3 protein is CSASTQNNYGYTF. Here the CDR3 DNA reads TGCAGTGCTAGTACCCAGAACAACTATGGCTACACCTTC.

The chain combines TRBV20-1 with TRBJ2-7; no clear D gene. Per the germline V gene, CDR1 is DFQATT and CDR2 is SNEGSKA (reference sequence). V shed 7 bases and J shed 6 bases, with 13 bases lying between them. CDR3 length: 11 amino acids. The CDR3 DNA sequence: TGCAGTGTCAGATCGAGGTCCGAGCAGTACTTC. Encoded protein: CSVRSRSEQYF.

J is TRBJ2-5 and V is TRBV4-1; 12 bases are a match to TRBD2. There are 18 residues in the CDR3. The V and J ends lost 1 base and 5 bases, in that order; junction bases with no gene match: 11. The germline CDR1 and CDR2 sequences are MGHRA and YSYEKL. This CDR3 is CASSQANLLAGGWETQYF. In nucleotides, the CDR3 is TGCGCCAGCAGCCAAGCCAACCTACTAGCGGGAGGTTGGGAGACCCAGTACTTC.

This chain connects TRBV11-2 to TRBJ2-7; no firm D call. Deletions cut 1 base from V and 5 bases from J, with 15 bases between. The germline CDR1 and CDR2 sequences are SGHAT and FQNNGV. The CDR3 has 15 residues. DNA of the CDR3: TGTGCCAGCAGCTTAGGCGGTGCCCCGTGGAACGAGCAGTACTTC. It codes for CASSLGGAPWNEQYF. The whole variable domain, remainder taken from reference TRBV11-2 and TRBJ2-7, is EAGVAQSPRYKIIEKRQSVAFWCNPISGHATLYWYQQILGQGPKLLIQFQNNGVVDDSQLPKDRFSAERLKGVDSTLKIQPAKLEDSAVYLCASSLGGAPWNEQYFGPGTRLTVT.

CDR3 sequence: CAWTLLKSTGSEQYF. The DNA of the CDR3 is TGTGCCTGGACCCTACTCAAATCGACAGGTTCCGAGCAGTACTTC. V gene TRBV30 combines with J gene TRBJ2-7; D might be TRBD1 (6 bases). Trimming shortened V by 4 bases and J by 6 bases, and 22 bases separated the two germline ends. The length of the CDR3 is 15 residues. Germline values: CDR1 GTSNPN, CDR2 SVGIG (reference sequence).